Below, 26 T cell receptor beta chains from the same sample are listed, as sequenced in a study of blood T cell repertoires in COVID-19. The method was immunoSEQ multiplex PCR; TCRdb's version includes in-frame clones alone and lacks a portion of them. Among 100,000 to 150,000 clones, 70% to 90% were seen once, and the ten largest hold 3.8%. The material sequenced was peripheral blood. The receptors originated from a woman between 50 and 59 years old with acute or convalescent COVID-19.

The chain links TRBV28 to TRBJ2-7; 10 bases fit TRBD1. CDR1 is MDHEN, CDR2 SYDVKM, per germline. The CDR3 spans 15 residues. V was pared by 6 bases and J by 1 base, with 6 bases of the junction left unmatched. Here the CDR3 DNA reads TGTGCCAGCAGACTTCCGGGACAGGGGTCCTACGAGCAGTACTTC. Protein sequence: CASRLPGQGSYEQYF.

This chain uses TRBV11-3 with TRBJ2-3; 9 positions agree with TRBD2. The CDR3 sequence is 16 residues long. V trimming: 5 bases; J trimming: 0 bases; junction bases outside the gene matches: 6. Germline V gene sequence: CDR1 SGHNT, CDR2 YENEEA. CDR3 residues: CASSDGGRVSTDTQYF. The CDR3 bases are TGTGCCAGCAGCGACGGCGGGAGGGTTAGCACAGATACGCAGTATTTT. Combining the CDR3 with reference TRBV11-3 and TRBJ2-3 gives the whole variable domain EAGVVQSPRYKIIEKKQPVAFWCNPISGHNTLYWYLQNLGQGPELLIRYENEEAVDDSQLPKDRFSAERLKGVDSTLKIQPAELGDSAVYLCASSDGGRVSTDTQYFGPGTRLTVL.

The CDR3 DNA follows: TGTGCCATCAGCCCCCCCCAGGGGGCGATGAACACAGATACGCAGTATTTT. Translated: CAISPPQGAMNTDTQYF. The chain carries TRBV10-3 and TRBJ2-3, with TRBD1 identical over 8 bases. With V trimmed by 6 bases and J by 2 bases, 13 bases remained unmatched. The CDR3 is 17 amino acids. The germline CDR1 and CDR2 sequences are ENHRY and SYGVKD.

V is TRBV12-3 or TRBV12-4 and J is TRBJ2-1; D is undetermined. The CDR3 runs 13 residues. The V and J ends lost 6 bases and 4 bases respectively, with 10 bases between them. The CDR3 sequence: CASSLRKYNEQFF. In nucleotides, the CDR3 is TGTGCCAGCAGCCTCAGGAAGTACAATGAGCAGTTCTTC.

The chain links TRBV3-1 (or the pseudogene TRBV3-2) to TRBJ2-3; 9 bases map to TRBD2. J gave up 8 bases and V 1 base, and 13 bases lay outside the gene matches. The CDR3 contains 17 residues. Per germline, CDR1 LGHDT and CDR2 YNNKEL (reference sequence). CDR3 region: CASSQVLKSGRNGTQYF. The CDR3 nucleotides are TGTGCCAGCAGCCAAGTCTTGAAGAGCGGGAGGAACGGTACGCAGTATTTT.

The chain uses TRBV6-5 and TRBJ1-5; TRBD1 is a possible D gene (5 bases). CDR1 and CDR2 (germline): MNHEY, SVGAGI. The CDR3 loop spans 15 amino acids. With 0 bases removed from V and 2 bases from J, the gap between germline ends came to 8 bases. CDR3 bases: TGTGCCAGCAGTTACTCGGACACCCGCAATCAGCCCCAGCATTTT. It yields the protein CASSYSDTRNQPQHF.

This CDR3 is CASSLWGRAYEQYF. The CDR3 DNA reads as TGTGCCAGCAGCTTATGGGGGAGGGCCTACGAGCAGTACTTC. The chain links TRBV11-2 to TRBJ2-7; TRBD2 matches 7 bases. This CDR3 has 14 amino acids. Germline lookup yields CDR1 SGHAT and CDR2 FQNNGV. J gave up 2 bases and V 2 bases, and 3 bases lay outside the gene matches.

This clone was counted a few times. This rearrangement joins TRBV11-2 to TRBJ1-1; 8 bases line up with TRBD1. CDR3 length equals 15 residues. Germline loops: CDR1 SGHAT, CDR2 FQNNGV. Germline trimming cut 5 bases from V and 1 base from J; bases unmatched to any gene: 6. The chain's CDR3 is CASSARTGTNTEAFF. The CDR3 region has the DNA TGTGCCAGCAGCGCCCGGACAGGGACGAACACTGAAGCTTTCTTT.

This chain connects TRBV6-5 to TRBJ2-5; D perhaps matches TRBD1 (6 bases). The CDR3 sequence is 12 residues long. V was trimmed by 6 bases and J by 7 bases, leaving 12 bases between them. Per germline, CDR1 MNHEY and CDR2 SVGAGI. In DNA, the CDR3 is TGTGCCAGCAGCAACAGGGTCGGGACCCAGTACTTC. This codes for CASSNRVGTQYF.

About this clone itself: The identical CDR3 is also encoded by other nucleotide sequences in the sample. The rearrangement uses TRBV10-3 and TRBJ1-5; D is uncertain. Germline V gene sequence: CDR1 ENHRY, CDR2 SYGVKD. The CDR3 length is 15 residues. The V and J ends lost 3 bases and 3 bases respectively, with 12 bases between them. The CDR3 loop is CAISDLAGLNQPQHF. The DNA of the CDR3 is TGTGCCATCAGTGATCTGGCAGGACTCAATCAGCCCCAGCATTTT.

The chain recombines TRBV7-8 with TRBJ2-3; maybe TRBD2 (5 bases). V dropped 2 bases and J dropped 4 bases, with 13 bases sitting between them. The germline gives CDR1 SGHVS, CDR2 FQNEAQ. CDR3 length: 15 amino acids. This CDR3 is CASSLLMQEADTQYF. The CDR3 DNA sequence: TGTGCCAGCAGCTTACTAATGCAGGAGGCAGATACGCAGTATTTT.

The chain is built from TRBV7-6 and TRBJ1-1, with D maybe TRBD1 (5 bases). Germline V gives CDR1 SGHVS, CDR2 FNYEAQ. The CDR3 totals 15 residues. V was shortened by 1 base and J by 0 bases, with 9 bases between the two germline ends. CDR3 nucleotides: TGTGCCAGCAGCTTAGGGCGGGGGGTGAACACTGAAGCTTTCTTT. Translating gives CASSLGRGVNTEAFF. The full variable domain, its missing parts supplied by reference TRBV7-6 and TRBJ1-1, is GAGVSQSPRYKVTKRGQDVALRCDPISGHVSLYWYRQALGQGPEFLTYFNYEAQQDKSGLPNDRFSAERPEGSISTLTIQRTEQRDSAMYRCASSLGRGVNTEAFFGQGTRLTVV.

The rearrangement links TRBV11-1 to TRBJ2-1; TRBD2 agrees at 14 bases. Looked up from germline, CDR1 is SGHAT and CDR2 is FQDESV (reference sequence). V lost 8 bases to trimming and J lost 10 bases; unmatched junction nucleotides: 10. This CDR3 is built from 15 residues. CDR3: CASHPGLAGVGEQFF. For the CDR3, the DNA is TGTGCCAGCCACCCGGGACTAGCGGGAGTAGGCGAGCAGTTCTTC.

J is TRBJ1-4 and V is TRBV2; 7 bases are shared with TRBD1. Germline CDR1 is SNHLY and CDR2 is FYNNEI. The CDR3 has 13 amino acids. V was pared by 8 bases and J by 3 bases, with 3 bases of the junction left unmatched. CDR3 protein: CASDGTANEKLFF. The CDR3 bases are TGTGCCAGCGATGGGACAGCTAATGAAAAACTGTTTTTT.

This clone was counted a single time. CDR3 loop: CASSRDSSYNSPLHF. The CDR3 nucleotides read TGTGCCAGCAGCCGCGATAGCTCCTATAATTCACCCCTCCACTTT. The chain employs TRBV7-2 and TRBJ1-6, with unresolved D. Germline loops: CDR1 SGHTA, CDR2 FQGNSA. V lost 5 bases and J 0 bases, leaving 8 bases between the germline ends. The CDR3 has 15 residues.

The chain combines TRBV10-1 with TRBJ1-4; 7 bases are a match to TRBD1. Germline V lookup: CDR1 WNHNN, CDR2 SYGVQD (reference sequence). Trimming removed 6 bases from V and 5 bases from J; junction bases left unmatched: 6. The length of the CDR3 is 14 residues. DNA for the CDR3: TGCGCCAGCAGCGGGGACAGACCGAATGAAAAACTGTTTTTT. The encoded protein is CASSGDRPNEKLFF.

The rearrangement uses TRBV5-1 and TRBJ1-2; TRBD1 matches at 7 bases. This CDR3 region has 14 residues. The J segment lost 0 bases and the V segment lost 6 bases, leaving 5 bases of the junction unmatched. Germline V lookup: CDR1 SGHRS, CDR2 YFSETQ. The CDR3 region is CASNGGGANYGYTF. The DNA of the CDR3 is TGCGCCAGCAATGGAGGGGGCGCTAACTATGGCTACACCTTC.

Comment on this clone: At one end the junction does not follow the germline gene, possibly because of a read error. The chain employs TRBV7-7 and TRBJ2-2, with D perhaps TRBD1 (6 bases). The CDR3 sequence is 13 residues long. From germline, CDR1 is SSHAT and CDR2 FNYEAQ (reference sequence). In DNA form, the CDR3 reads TGTGCTAGCAGCTTATTCGCAGGGGAGGAGCTGTTTTTT. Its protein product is CASSLFAGEELFF.

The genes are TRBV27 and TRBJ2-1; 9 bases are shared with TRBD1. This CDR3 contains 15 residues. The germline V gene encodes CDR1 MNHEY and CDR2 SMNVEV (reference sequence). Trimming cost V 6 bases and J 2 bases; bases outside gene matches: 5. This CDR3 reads CASSLGTGPYNEQFF. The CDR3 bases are TGTGCCAGCAGCCTAGGGACAGGGCCCTACAATGAGCAGTTCTTC.

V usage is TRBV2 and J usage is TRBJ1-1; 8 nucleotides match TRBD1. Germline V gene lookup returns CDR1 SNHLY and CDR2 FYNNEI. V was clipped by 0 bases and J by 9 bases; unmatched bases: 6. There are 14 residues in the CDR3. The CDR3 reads CASSEAFGQGQAFF. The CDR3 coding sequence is TGTGCCAGCAGTGAAGCCTTTGGACAGGGTCAAGCTTTCTTT.

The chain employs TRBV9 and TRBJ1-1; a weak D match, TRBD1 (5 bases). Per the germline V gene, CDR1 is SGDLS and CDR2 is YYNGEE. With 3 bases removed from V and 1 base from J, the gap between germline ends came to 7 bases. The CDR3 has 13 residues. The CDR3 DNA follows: TGTGCCAGCAGCGGCCAGGGGAACACTGAAGCTTTCTTT. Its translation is CASSGQGNTEAFF. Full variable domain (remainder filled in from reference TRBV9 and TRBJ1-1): DSGVTQTPKHLITATGQRVTLRCSPRSGDLSVYWYQQSLDQGLQFLIQYYNGEERAKGNILERFSAQQFPDLHSELNLSSLELGDSALYFCASSGQGNTEAFFGQGTRLTVV.

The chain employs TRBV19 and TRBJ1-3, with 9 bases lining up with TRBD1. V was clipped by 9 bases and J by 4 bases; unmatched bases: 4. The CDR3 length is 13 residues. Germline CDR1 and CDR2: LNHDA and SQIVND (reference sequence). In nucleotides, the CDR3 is TGTGCCAGCTCGGACAGGGGCGGAAACACCATATATTTT. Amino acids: CASSDRGGNTIYF.

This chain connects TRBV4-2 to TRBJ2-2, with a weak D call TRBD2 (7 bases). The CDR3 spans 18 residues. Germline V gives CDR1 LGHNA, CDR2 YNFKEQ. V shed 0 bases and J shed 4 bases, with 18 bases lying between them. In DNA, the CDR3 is TGTGCCAGCAGCCAAGATGCGGGTGCGGGGGCCCTCACCGGGGAGCTGTTTTTT. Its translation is CASSQDAGAGALTGELFF.

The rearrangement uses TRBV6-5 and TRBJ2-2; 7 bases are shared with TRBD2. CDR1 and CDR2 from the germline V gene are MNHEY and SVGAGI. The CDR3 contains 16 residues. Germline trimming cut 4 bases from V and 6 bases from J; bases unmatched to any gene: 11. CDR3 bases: TGTGCCAGCAGTTCCCCCCAGGGAGGGCTGGCCGGGGAGCTGTTTTTT. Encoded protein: CASSSPQGGLAGELFF.

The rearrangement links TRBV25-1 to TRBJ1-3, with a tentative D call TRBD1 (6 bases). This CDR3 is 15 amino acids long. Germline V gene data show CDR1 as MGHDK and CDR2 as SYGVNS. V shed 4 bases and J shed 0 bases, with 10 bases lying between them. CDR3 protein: CASSAYRDSGNTIYF. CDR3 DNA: TGTGCCAGCAGTGCTTACAGGGACTCTGGAAACACCATATATTTT.

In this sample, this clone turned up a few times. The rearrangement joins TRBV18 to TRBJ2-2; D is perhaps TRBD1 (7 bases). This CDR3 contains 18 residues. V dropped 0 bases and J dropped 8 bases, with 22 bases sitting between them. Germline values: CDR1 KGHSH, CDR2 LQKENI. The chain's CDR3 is CASSPPNRGGFASGELFF. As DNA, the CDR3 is TGTGCCAGCTCACCACCGAACAGGGGAGGTTTCGCTTCTGGGGAGCTGTTTTTT.